This TCR beta chain is drawn from a study of cytomegalovirus exposure and HLA in healthy donors. CDR3 length: 14 amino acids. The V and J ends lost 1 base and 7 bases, in that order; junction bases with no gene match: 4. CDR1 and CDR2 (germline): SGHAT, FQNNGV. Study results and caveats: Productive status was seen about 87% or about 30% of the time for most TCR beta V segments in an earlier analysis.

PCR used 60 Vbeta primers and 13 Jbeta primers. Profiling relied on immunoSEQ multiplex PCR, and the TCRdb table lists in-frame clones only, not all of them. The sample has around 100,000 clones; around 77% are singletons. About this clone itself: The antigen is undetermined.

The TCR comes from an older woman in good health and CMV-seropositive. The sequenced sample was PBMCs. The chain carries TRBV11-2 and TRBJ1-2; 9 bases agree with TRBD1. CDR3 sequence: CASSLGNRGLGYTF. The CDR3 nucleotides read TGTGCCAGCAGCTTAGGCAACAGGGGGCTTGGCTACACCTTC. Drawing the rest from reference TRBV11-2 and TRBJ1-2, the complete variable domain is EAGVAQSPRYKIIEKRQSVAFWCNPISGHATLYWYQQILGQGPKLLIQFQNNGVVDDSQLPKDRFSAERLKGVDSTLKIQPAKLEDSAVYLCASSLGNRGLGYTFGSGTRLTVV.